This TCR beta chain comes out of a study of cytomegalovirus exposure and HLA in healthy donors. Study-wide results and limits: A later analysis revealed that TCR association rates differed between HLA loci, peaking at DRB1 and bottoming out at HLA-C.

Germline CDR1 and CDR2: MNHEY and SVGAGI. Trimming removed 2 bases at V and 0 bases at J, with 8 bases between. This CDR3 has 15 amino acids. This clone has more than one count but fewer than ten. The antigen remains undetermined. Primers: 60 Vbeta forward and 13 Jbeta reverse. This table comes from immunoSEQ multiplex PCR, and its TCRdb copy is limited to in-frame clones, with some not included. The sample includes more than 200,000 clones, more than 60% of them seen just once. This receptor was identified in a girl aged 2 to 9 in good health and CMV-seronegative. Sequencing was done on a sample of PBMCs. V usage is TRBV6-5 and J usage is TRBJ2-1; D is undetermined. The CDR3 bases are TGTGCCAGCAGTTACGAGCTGAGCTCCTACAATGAGCAGTTCTTC. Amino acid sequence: CASSYELSSYNEQFF.